This TCR beta chain originates from a study of cytomegalovirus exposure and HLA in healthy donors. Study overall: The roughly 120 validation repertoires, a later analysis reported, used the same platform as the 550 to 700 repertoires from the first cohort.

As regards this clone: What it binds is not known.

Study results and caveats: Through in vitro validation, three CMV-associated chains were shown to be specific for CMV antigens. Some TCR beta chains (more than 150 of them) were listed as cytomegalovirus-associated. Cytomegalovirus status was reportedly diagnosed by the classifier with high sensitivity and specificity.

The table came from immunoSEQ multiplex PCR; TCRdb's copy has only in-frame clones and leaves some out. The sample includes approximately 200,000 clones, just over 90% seen only once; the top ten take 1% to 1.2%. Germline assignment: CDR1 MNHNS and CDR2 SASEGT. The length of the CDR3 is 15 residues. V gave up 8 bases and J gave up 0 bases, with 15 bases separating them. The chain is built from TRBV6-1 and TRBJ2-3; D may be TRBD2 (5 bases). The TCR sequence derives from a woman under 30 in good health and CMV-seronegative. The sample consisted of PBMCs. CDR3 region: CASGLRDISTDTQYF. In nucleotides, the CDR3 is TGTGCCAGCGGCCTACGGGATATAAGCACAGATACGCAGTATTTT.